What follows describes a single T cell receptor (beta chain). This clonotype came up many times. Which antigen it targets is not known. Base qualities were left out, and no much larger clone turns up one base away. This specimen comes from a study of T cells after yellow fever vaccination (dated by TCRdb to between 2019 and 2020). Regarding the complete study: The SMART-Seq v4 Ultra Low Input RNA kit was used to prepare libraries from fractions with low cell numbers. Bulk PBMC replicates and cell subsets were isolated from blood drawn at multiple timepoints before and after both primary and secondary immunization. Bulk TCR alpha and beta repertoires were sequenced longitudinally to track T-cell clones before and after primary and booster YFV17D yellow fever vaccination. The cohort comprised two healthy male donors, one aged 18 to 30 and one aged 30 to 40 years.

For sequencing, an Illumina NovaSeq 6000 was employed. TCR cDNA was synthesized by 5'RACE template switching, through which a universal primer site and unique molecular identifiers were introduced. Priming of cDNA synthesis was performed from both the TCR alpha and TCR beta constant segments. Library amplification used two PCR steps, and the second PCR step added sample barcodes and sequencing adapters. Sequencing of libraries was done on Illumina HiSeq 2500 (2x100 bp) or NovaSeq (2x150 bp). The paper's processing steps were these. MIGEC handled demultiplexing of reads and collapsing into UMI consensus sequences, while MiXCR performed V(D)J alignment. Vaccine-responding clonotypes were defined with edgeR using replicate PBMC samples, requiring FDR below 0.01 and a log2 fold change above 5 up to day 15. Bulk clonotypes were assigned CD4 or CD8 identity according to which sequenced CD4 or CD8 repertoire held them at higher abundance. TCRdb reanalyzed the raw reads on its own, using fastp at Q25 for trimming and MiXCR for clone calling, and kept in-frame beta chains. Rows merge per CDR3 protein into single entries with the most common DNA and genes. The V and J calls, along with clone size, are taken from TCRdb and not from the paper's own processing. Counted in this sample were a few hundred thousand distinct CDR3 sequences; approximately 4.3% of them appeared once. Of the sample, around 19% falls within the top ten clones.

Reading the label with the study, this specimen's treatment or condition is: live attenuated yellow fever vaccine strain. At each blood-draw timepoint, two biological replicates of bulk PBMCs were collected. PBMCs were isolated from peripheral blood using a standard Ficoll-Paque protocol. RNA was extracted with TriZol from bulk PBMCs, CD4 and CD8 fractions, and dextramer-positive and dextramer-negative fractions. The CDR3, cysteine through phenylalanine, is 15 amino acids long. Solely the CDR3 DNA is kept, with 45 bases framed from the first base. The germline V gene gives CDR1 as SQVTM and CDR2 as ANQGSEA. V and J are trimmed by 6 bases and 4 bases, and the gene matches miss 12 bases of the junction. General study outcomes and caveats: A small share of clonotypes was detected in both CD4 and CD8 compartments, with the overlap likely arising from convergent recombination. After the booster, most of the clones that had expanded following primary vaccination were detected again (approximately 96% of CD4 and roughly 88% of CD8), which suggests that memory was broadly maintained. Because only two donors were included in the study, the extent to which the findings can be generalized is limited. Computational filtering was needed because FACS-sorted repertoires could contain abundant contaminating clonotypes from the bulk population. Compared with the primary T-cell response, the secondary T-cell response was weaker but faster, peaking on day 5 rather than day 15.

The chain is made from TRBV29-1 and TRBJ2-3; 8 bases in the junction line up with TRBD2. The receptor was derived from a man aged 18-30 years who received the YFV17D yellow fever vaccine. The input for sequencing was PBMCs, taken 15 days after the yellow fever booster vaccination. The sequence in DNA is TGCAGCGTAACATTTAGCGGGATAGACCCAGATACGCAGTATTTT. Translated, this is CSVTFSGIDPDTQYF.